This T cell receptor (beta chain) came from a study of identical twins. From the 5' RACE reads, TCRdb called clonotypes with MiXCR, one entry per CDR3 protein. The sample carries more than 650,000 distinct CDR3 sequences, 5.5% to 6.5% recorded once. This clonotype was detected ten times or more. The V gene end was trimmed by 2 bases and the J gene end by 3 bases; junction bases not matched to a gene: 11. This CDR3 is built from 17 residues. Germline CDR1 and CDR2: DFQATT and SNEGSKA (reference sequence). The sequencing input was naive T cells sorted from blood. The clonotype originates from a man aged 18 to 35 in good health. The J gene is TRBJ2-2, the V gene TRBV20-1, with 8 bases aligning to TRBD2. The chain's CDR3 is CSARREDGRAYTGELFF. The CDR3, as DNA: TGCAGTGCTAGACGAGAAGACGGGAGGGCCTACACCGGGGAGCTGTTTTTT.